The count of the clone carrying this T cell receptor (beta chain) is one. Its antigen is not identified. These data come from a study of graft-versus-host responses after intestinal transplantation. Overall study context: Multivisceral, liver-intestinal, or isolated intestinal transplants were given to recipients. All recipients were given anti-thymocyte globulin induction, and tacrolimus and steroids were then administered for 2 to 4 years.

Repertoires were generated with immunoSEQ multiplex PCR, while TCRdb's copy carries only in-frame clones and drops some. The sample includes some 120,000 clones, about nine tenths of them seen just once. Findings of the study overall: The authors found GvH clones in recipient marrow, some appearing first in ileum or blood. Graft-versus-host to host-versus-graft clonal ratios in allografts were high in patients with graft-donor T cell macrochimerism.

V was clipped by 7 bases and J by 7 bases, with 15 bases between them. The length of the CDR3 is 13 residues. CDR1 and CDR2 from the germline V gene are SGHRS and YFSETQ. Specimen: unstimulated CD4+ T cells sorted from spleen or lymph node cells, collected before intestinal transplant. The chain recombines TRBV5-1 with TRBJ2-1; weak D call: TRBD2 (6 bases). The sequence derives from a human donor who received an intestinal transplant. For the CDR3, the DNA is TGCGCCAGCGGGACTGGGTTCATAAATGAGCAGTTCTTC. Translated, it gives CASGTGFINEQFF.